This record covers a single T cell receptor beta chain. Sequenced by immunoSEQ multiplex PCR; TCRdb stores in-frame clones only, minus some. The repertoire holds around 190,000 clones, with 70% to 85% as singletons. This record belongs to a study of blood T cell repertoires in COVID-19. V was trimmed by 2 bases and J by 0 bases, leaving 13 bases between them. The germline gives CDR1 MNHEY, CDR2 SMNVEV (reference sequence). The CDR3 spans 16 residues. This TCR came from a human donor in a cohort sampled during active COVID-19. What was sequenced was peripheral blood. The chain has TRBV27 and TRBJ2-5, with a tentative D call TRBD1 (6 bases). The CDR3 DNA reads as TGTGCCAGCAGTTTAAGATCGACAGGAAACCAAGAGACCCAGTACTTC. Translation gives CASSLRSTGNQETQYF.